This entry is about one TCR beta chain. As yet, its antigen is unknown. Sequencing used immunoSEQ multiplex PCR; TCRdb keeps in-frame clones, though not all of them. The sample records approximately 76,000 clones, 70% to 85% being singletons. This sample is drawn from a study of T cell responses to AZD1222 COVID-19 vaccine. The study, taken as a whole, reports: Clonal diversity may have been underestimated, and the donors were mostly white British, with more females than males. Regions left unmutated in variants are reportedly the target of nearly half of spike-specific TCRs. Dominant at 160-218 and 743-854, vaccine-associated CD4 TCRs also spanned spike. Just a handful of AZD1222 recipients were seropositive at baseline.

V lost 8 bases, J lost 3 bases, and 9 bases stayed unmatched. The CDR3 covers 13 residues. CDR1 is SQVTM and CDR2 is ANQGSEA in the germline V gene. The chain links TRBV29-1 to TRBJ1-1; 7 bases map to TRBD1. The source is an adult in good health. Sample: peripheral blood, taken on day 0 of AZD1222 vaccination. This CDR3 reads CSIRQGVDTEAFF. CDR3 nucleotide sequence: TGCAGCATTAGACAGGGAGTTGACACTGAAGCTTTCTTT.